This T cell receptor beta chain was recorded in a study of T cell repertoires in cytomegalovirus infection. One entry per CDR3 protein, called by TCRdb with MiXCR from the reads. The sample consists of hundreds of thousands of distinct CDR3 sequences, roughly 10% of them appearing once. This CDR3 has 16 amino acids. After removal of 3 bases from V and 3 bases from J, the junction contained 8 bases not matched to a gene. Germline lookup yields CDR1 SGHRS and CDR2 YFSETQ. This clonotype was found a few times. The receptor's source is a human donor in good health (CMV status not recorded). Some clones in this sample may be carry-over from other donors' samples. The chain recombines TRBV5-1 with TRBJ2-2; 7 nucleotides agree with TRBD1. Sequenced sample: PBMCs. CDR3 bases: TGCGCCAGCAGCTCCCTGACAGGGTTGGACACCGGGGAGCTGTTTTTT. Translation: CASSSLTGLDTGELFF. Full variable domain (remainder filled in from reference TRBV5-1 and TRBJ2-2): KAGVTQTPRYLIKTRGQQVTLSCSPISGHRSVSWYQQTPGQGLQFLFEYFSETQRNKGNFPGRFSGRQFSNSRSEMNVSTLELGDSALYLCASSSLTGLDTGELFFGEGSRLTVL.